The clone carrying this T cell receptor beta chain came up many times. What it recognizes is unknown. J lost 5 bases, V lost 2 bases, and 2 bases had no gene match. The CDR3 sequence is 14 residues long. Germline values: CDR1 KGHDR, CDR2 SFDVKD. These data belong to a study of response to subunit inactivated influenza vaccine. Study-level findings and limits: Each seasonal influenza vaccination, the authors suggested, recruits few new T cells.

TCRdb reanalysed the RT-PCR reads using MiXCR and keeps one entry per CDR3 protein. Of around 160,000 distinct CDR3 sequences in the sample, about a tenth were seen once. The material sequenced was non-naive T cells sorted from PBMCs, taken roughly 47 days after vaccination. This sequence was found in a man aged 50-60 years who received an inactivated influenza vaccine. The V call is TRBV24-1, the J call TRBJ1-2; 9 bases map to TRBD1. The CDR3 DNA reads TGTGCCACCAGTGATTCCGGACAGGGGTATGGCTACACCTTC. Translated: CATSDSGQGYGYTF.